This is a list of T cell receptor beta chains from one sample in a study of T cells after yellow fever vaccination. TCRdb passed the 5' RACE reads through MiXCR, listing each CDR3 protein once. The data contain about 630,000 distinct CDR3 sequences, 12% of them singletons. This sample comprised PBMCs, obtained on the day of the yellow fever booster vaccination. The receptor source for this set is a man younger than 40 who received the YFV17D yellow fever vaccine. CDR3s include the opening cysteine and the closing phenylalanine or tryptophan. The order of the fields is V gene, CDR3 protein.

>TRBV10-1
CASSGTSGRGDEQFF
>TRBV20-1
CSATKDRAANTGELFF
>TRBV27
CASSPPLTGGTYEQYF
>TRBV12-3/TRBV12-4
CASTHHEGRDEQFF
>TRBV20-1
CSASQQGRRYEQYF
>TRBV12-3/TRBV12-4
CASSLQGERETQYF
>TRBV6-1
CASRVAGGADTQYF
>TRBV29-1
CSATGGEYNEQFF
>TRBV7-2
CASSLTSGYEQYF
>TRBV5-1
CASSLVLGRSSYEQYF
>TRBV2
CASSEGRQGVGETQYF
>TRBV6-9
CASNYEQYF
>TRBV20-1
CCARGGGGSSYNEQFF
>TRBV29-1
CSGSTGGSYEQYF
>TRBV5-1
CASSLRETNTEAFF
>TRBV10-3
CAIRADRDPNEKLFF
>TRBV7-2
CASSAPGQGKAGELFF
>TRBV12-3/TRBV12-4
CASLRITGELFF
>TRBV28
CASSYSGEELRYEQYF
>TRBV29-1
CSVVAERRETQYF
>TRBV5-1
CASSFNGQETQYF
>TRBV12-3/TRBV12-4
CASSSGGFSYNEQFF
>TRBV5-5
CASSLVFAQETQYF
>TRBV9
CASSDGTSGRNTGELFF
>TRBV5-1
CASSLSSGEKLFF
>TRBV4-3
CASSQDPHGDTQYF
>TRBV7-2
CASSPPRTGLGDTQYF
>TRBV12-3/TRBV12-4
CASSVGKNGQGAHGYTF
>TRBV20-1
CSARSGGQGGTEAFF
>TRBV7-2
CASSTRGGANIQYF
>TRBV20-1
CSARPTRSPYEQYF
>TRBV7-9
CASIPTEDSPLHF
>TRBV5-1
CASSPPHDTQYF
>TRBV18
CASSPWEGDREYNEQFF
>TRBV21-1
CASQRTGELFF
>TRBV5-1
CASSSGGTSGSLSNEQFF
>TRBV30
CAWRNPGRTRGTQYF
>TRBV5-1
CASSISGSDTGELFF
>TRBV18
CASSPRAGQGVDTQYF
>TRBV27
CASSSADREQFF
>TRBV19
CASSTHQGFGGETQYF
>TRBV7-2
CASSLGLLALSYNEQFF